Here is one T cell receptor (beta chain) with its context. The antigen is not known. Amplified regions were TCR beta CDR3 sequences from RNA transcripts. The primer set for the first-round RT-PCR of the TCR CDR3 was HTBI. Using its own MiXCR run on the multiplex PCR reads, TCRdb lists one record per CDR3 protein. The sample carries more than 600,000 distinct CDR3 sequences, over 15% recorded once. The J segment lost 9 bases and the V segment lost 6 bases, leaving 10 bases of the junction unmatched. The CDR3 is 14 residues long. This entry comes from a study of T cells in Graves' hyperthyroidism and ophthalmopathy. Notes on the study in general: A model of 13 V-J pairs discriminated ophthalmopathy from stable hyperthyroidism. Prediction of ophthalmopathy progression came a median roughly 6.7 months pre-onset. Most thyroid clonotypes expanded above 0.001 were also detected in blood.

Graves' hyperthyroidism was deemed stable given no ophthalmopathy progression within 18 months. The V call is TRBV12-3 or TRBV12-4, the J call TRBJ2-1; TRBD2 matches at 8 bases. This receptor was obtained from a man between 18 and 35 years old with Graves' hyperthyroidism. The sample taken for sequencing was blood. The DNA for the CDR3 is TGTGCCAGCAGAGCCGGGACTAGGAACAGTGAGCAGTTCTTC. Its translation: CASRAGTRNSEQFF.